This entry lists 3 T cell receptor beta chains sequenced from one sample in a study of human T cells and chemical hapten exposure. TCRdb itself ran the RACE reads through MiXCR, one entry per CDR3 protein. Among almost 40,000 distinct CDR3 sequences listed, 9% to 9.5% were seen once. Time point described: patch test 3, about 24 weeks after DPC sensitization. Treatment indicated: therapeutic diphenylcyclopropenone sensitization with weekly scalp DPC. Unfractionated whole blood was the source of the extracted total RNA. The source material was whole blood, sampled in connection with sensitization to the hapten diphenylcyclopropenone (DPC). Receptors originate from a man aged 50-59 years with alopecia areata. Some clones in this sample may be carry-over from other donors' samples.

This clonotype has ten or more counts. The V gene is TRBV6-5, the J gene TRBJ1-1; D unclear. The germline V gene has CDR1 MNHEY and CDR2 SVGAGI. CDR3 length equals 13 residues. V was trimmed by 6 bases and J by 1 base, leaving 9 bases between them. CDR3: CASSRDGNTEAFF. In DNA, the CDR3 is TGTGCCAGCAGCAGAGACGGGAACACTGAAGCTTTCTTT.

This clonotype was picked up a small number of times. The chain joins TRBV11-2 to TRBJ2-5; 9 bases match TRBD2. Per the germline V gene, CDR1 is SGHAT and CDR2 is FQNNGV. V lost 1 base and J lost 4; bases outside the gene matches: 7. The CDR3 runs 16 residues. CDR3 protein: CASSLVAGGPSETQYF. The CDR3 DNA sequence: TGTGCCAGCAGCTTAGTGGCGGGAGGGCCTTCAGAGACCCAGTACTTC.

This rearrangement joins TRBV6-5 to TRBJ2-1; D may be TRBD2 (6 bases). The germline V gene encodes CDR1 MNHEY and CDR2 SVGAGI. The CDR3 consists of 17 residues. Trimming shortened V by 1 base and J by 4 bases, and 17 bases separated the two germline ends. CDR3 sequence reads: CASSYFPRGNGYNEQFF. CDR3 nucleotides: TGTGCCAGCAGTTACTTCCCTCGCGGGAACGGGTACAATGAGCAGTTCTTC.